Here is one T cell receptor (beta chain) with its context. Produced via immunoSEQ multiplex PCR; TCRdb's table is partial and in-frame only. The sample has some 480,000 clones, roughly 85% seen once; the top ten hold 10% to 15%. The CDR3 has 16 amino acids. V lost 2 bases and J lost 2; bases outside the gene matches: 6. From germline, CDR1 is MNHEY and CDR2 SVGAGI. This sample was included in a study of shared clonotypes between healthy human individuals. The chain couples TRBV6-5 to TRBJ2-3, with 8 positions matching TRBD2. The receptor comes from a woman between 35 and 50 years old in good health. Some clones in this sample may be carry-over from other donors' samples. The sequenced sample was PBMCs. In DNA form, the CDR3 reads TGTGCCAGCAGTTACGGGAGTAGCGGGGCCACAGATACGCAGTATTTT. Translation gives CASSYGSSGATDTQYF.